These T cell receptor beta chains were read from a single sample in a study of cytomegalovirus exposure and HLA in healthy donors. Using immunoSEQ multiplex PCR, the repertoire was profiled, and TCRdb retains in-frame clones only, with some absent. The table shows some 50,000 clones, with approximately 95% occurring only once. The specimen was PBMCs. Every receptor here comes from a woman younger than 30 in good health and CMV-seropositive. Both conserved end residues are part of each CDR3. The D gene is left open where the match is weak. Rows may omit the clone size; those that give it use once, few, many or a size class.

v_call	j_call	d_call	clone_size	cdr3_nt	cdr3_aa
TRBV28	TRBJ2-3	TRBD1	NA	TGTGCCAGCAGTTTCCAGGGGGAAATGTTCTCTAGCACAGATACGCAGTATTTT	CASSFQGEMFSSTDTQYF
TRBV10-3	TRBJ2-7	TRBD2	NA	TGTGCCATCATGACTAGCAGTTACGAGCAGTACTTC	CAIMTSSYEQYF
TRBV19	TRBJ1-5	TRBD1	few	TGTGCCAGTAGTATTGACTACTCGGCAGGGGGTCAGCCCCAGCATTTT	CASSIDYSAGGQPQHF
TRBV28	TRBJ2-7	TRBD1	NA	TGTGCCAGCAGCCGGACAGGAAGGTTGTACGAGCAGTACTTC	CASSRTGRLYEQYF
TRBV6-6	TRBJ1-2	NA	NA	TGTGCCAGCACCGCAGGGCTAGAAGGCTACACCTTC	CASTAGLEGYTF
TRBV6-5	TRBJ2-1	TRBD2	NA	TGTGCCAGCAGTTACGCTAGCGGGTTTTACAATGAGCAGTTCTTC	CASSYASGFYNEQFF
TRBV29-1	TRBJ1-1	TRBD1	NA	TGCAGCGTTGAAGTTCTTACAGGGGCTCTTACCACTGAAGCTTTCTTT	CSVEVLTGALTTEAFF
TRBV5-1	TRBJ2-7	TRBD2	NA	TGCGCCAGCAGCTTGGCGGGACTAGGCTACGAGCAGTACTTC	CASSLAGLGYEQYF
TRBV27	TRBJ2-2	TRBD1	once	TGTGCCAGCTGGGACAGGGGGACCGGGGAGCTGTTTTTT	CASWDRGTGELFF
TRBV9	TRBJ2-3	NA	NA	TGTGCCAGCAGCACCCGGGAGTACACGCAGTATTTT	CASSTREYTQYF
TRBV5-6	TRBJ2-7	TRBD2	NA	TGTGCCAGCAGCTGGGGGACTAGCGGTGCCTACGAGCAGTACTTC	CASSWGTSGAYEQYF
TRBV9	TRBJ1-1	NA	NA	TGTGCCAGCAGCGTAGCTTTTTACACTGAAGCTTTCTTT	CASSVAFYTEAFF
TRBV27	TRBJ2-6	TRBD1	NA	TGTGCCAGCAGTGCGACAGGGGGTTACGGCTCTGGGGCCAACGTCCTGACTTTC	CASSATGGYGSGANVLTF
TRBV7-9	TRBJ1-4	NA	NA	TGTGCCAGCAGCCCCCAGGAGGCGGACCGCAATGAAAAACTGTTTTTT	CASSPQEADRNEKLFF
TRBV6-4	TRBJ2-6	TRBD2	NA	TGTGCCAGCAGTGACTCGACTAGCGGCTCTGGGGCCAACGTCCTGACTTTC	CASSDSTSGSGANVLTF
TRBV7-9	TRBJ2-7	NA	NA	TGTGCCAGCAGCCTCACCGGGGGCTACGAGCAGTACTTC	CASSLTGGYEQYF
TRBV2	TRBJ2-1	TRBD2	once	TGTGCCAGCAGCGGGAGGGTCCCTTACAATGAGCAGTTCTTC	CASSGRVPYNEQFF
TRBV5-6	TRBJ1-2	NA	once	TGTGCCAGCAGCTTGGATCCAGGGTCGACGCGTGGCTACACCTTC	CASSLDPGSTRGYTF
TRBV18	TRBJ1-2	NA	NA	TGTGCCAGCTCACCTTGGACATCCTATGGCTACACCTTC	CASSPWTSYGYTF
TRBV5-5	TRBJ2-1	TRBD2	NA	TGTGCCAGCAGCAATTCCGTGACTAGCGGGGAAAGATTGGGTGAGCAGTTCTTC	CASSNSVTSGERLGEQFF
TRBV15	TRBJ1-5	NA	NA	TGTGCCACCAGCCTTCAGAGACATAGCAATCAGCCCCAGCATTTT	CATSLQRHSNQPQHF
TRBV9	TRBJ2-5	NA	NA	TGTGCCAGCAGCGTCGAGCCACAAGAGACCCAGTACTTC	CASSVEPQETQYF
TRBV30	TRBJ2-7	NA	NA	TGTGCCTGGAGTGCCAGACAAACTTTCGACTACGAGCAGTACTTC	CAWSARQTFDYEQYF
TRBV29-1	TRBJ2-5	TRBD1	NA	TGCAGCGTTGTCTGGACAGGGCAAGAGACCCAGTACTTC	CSVVWTGQETQYF
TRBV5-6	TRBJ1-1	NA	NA	TGTGCCAGCAGCTTGGTGGGGGGACGAACTGAAGCTTTCTTT	CASSLVGGRTEAFF
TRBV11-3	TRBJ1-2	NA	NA	TGTGCCAGCAGCTCCCAGGGGAATGACTATGGCTACACCTTC	CASSSQGNDYGYTF
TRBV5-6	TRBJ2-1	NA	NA	TGTGCCAGCAGCCTGGGGGCAGTTTCGACCTACAATGAGCAGTTCTTC	CASSLGAVSTYNEQFF
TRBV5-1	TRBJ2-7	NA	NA	TGCGCCAGCAGCTTGTACACGGGAGCCTACGAGCAGTACTTC	CASSLYTGAYEQYF
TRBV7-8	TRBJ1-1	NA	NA	TGTGCCAGCCACCTTCGGGCGTGGGAGTCTATGAACACTGAAGCTTTCTTT	CASHLRAWESMNTEAFF
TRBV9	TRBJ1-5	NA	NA	TGTGCCAGCAGCGCCGGGGGGGTTAGTCAGCCCCAGCATTTT	CASSAGGVSQPQHF
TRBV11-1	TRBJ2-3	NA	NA	TGTGCCAGCAGCTGGTCCGGTGTCGCGGCCAGCACAGATACGCAGTATTTT	CASSWSGVAASTDTQYF
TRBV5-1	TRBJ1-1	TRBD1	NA	TGCGCCAGCAGCTCAAGACAGGGAAGCACTGAAGCTTTCTTT	CASSSRQGSTEAFF
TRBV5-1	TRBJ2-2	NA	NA	TGCGCCAGCAGCTTGGCCGGGGCAGGGGCGAACACCGGGGAGCTGTTTTTT	CASSLAGAGANTGELFF
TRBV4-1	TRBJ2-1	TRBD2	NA	TGCGCCAGCAGCACCAAAAGCGGGAGTGGCCACAATGAGCAGTTCTTC	CASSTKSGSGHNEQFF
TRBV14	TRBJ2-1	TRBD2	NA	TGTGCCAGCAGCCACACTAGCGGAGCCTACAATGAGCAGTTCTTC	CASSHTSGAYNEQFF
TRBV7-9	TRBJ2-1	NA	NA	TGTGCCAGCAGCCCTGGTAGCGGCACCAGCTCCTACAATGAGCAGTTCTTC	CASSPGSGTSSYNEQFF
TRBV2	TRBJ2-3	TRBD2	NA	TGTGCCAGCAGTGAAGCCCGCGGACTAGCGCATACGCAGTATTTT	CASSEARGLAHTQYF